These 16 T cell receptor beta chains were sequenced from one sample in a study of shared clonotypes between healthy human individuals. The repertoire was sequenced with immunoSEQ multiplex PCR; TCRdb's copy has only in-frame clones and lacks some. The top ten clones hold around 1% of a sample with about 1,900,000 clones, approximately 94% of them seen once. The naive CD8 fraction comprised CD45RO-negative cells positively selected for CCR7 and excluded terminally differentiated effector memory CD45RA+ cells. The specimen was naive CD8+ T cells sorted from blood. All receptors derive from a man aged 18 to 30 in good health.

This clone appeared a single time. This chain connects TRBV4-1 to TRBJ1-2; tentative D call: TRBD1 (6 bases). The CDR3 runs 15 residues. CDR1 is MGHRA, CDR2 YSYEKL, per germline. Trimming removed 0 bases from V and 4 bases from J, with 12 bases in between. CDR3 region: CASSQDFGGGYGYTF. In DNA form, the CDR3 reads TGCGCCAGCAGCCAAGATTTCGGAGGGGGCTATGGCTACACCTTC.

V and J are TRBV30 and TRBJ2-7, with TRBD2 matching over 7 bases. With V trimmed by 1 base and J by 3 bases, 3 bases remained unmatched. Germline values: CDR1 GTSNPN, CDR2 SVGIG (reference sequence). The CDR3 length is 13 residues. The CDR3 DNA is TGTGCCTGGAGTGGGCGGGAGCACTACGAGCAGTACTTC. Amino acid sequence: CAWSGREHYEQYF.

The chain couples TRBV4-3 to TRBJ2-7; 8 bases match TRBD2. Germline V CDR1 and CDR2: LGHNA, YSLEER. The CDR3 length is 15 residues. V lost 4 bases to trimming and J lost 4 bases; unmatched junction nucleotides: 9. DNA of the CDR3: TGCGCCAGCAGCCCCAGCGGGAGTAAGGGGTACGAGCAGTACTTC. Translating gives CASSPSGSKGYEQYF.

Turning to this clone: The same CDR3 arises from other DNA sequences in this sample as well. The gene calls are TRBV7-2 and TRBJ2-7; 14 nucleotides line up with TRBD2. Germline lookup yields CDR1 SGHTA and CDR2 FQGNSA. The V gene end was trimmed by 4 bases and the J gene end by 2 bases; junction bases not matched to a gene: 1. There are 15 residues in the CDR3. Written as DNA, the CDR3 is TGTGCCAGCAGCTCGGGACTAGCGGGGGCCTACGAGCAGTACTTC. As protein: CASSSGLAGAYEQYF.

The genes are TRBV27 and TRBJ1-4; 8 nucleotides line up with TRBD1. The junction had 7 bases not matched to a gene; V was cut back by 7 bases and J by 6 bases. The CDR3 covers 14 residues. In germline, CDR1 is MNHEY, CDR2 SMNVEV (reference sequence). CDR3 DNA: TGTGCCAGCAAAAGCCAGGGGGCTTATGAAAAACTGTTTTTT. This translates into CASKSQGAYEKLFF.

The chain has TRBV13 and TRBJ1-4, with D hard to call. Trimming took off 5 bases at V and 6 bases at J, with 16 bases between the two ends. The germline gives CDR1 PRHDT, CDR2 FYEKMQ (reference sequence). This CDR3 comprises 15 residues. The CDR3 sequence is CASSVGGSGYEKLFF. CDR3 nucleotide sequence: TGTGCCAGCAGCGTCGGAGGGTCGGGGTATGAAAAACTGTTTTTT.

The gene calls are TRBV6-1 and TRBJ1-2, with D maybe TRBD1 (6 bases). The V end was cut by 7 bases, the J end by 4 bases, with 16 bases between. CDR1 is MNHNS, CDR2 SASEGT, per germline. The CDR3 loop spans 14 amino acids. The CDR3 protein is CASTMPGGIYGYTF. Written as DNA, the CDR3 is TGTGCCAGCACTATGCCGGGGGGCATCTATGGCTACACCTTC.

CDR3 region: CASSLEDNSYEQYF. DNA for the CDR3: TGCGCCAGCAGCTTGGAGGACAACTCCTACGAGCAGTACTTC. The V gene is TRBV5-1, the J gene TRBJ2-7, with a weak D call TRBD1 (5 bases). The CDR3 consists of 14 residues. The germline V gene encodes CDR1 SGHRS and CDR2 YFSETQ. Trimming stripped 0 bases from V and 0 bases from J, with 7 bases between. Full variable domain (rest looked up from reference TRBV5-1 and TRBJ2-7): KAGVTQTPRYLIKTRGQQVTLSCSPISGHRSVSWYQQTPGQGLQFLFEYFSETQRNKGNFPGRFSGRQFSNSRSEMNVSTLELGDSALYLCASSLEDNSYEQYFGPGTRLTVT.

V is TRBV6-5 and J is TRBJ2-7; TRBD1 matches 8 bases. The CDR3 has 13 amino acids. V shed 5 bases, J shed 3 bases, and the junction held 3 bases outside the gene matches. Looked up from germline, CDR1 is MNHEY and CDR2 is SVGAGI. CDR3 bases: TGTGCCAGCAGTCTACAGGGGGGCTACGAGCAGTACTTC. Its translation is CASSLQGGYEQYF.

The J gene is TRBJ1-5, the V gene TRBV7-8; 8 bases map to TRBD1. The V gene's germline CDR1 is SGHVS and CDR2 FQNEAQ. There are 15 residues in the CDR3. Unmatched junction bases numbered 5, after V lost 0 bases and J lost 7 bases. CDR3 region: CASSLAATGGQPQHF. For the CDR3, the DNA is TGTGCCAGCAGCTTAGCCGCAACAGGGGGGCAGCCCCAGCATTTT.

This sequence joins TRBV9 and TRBJ2-1, with 8 nucleotides matching TRBD2. Trimming cost V 3 bases and J 5 bases; bases outside gene matches: 7. Germline V gene sequence: CDR1 SGDLS, CDR2 YYNGEE. This CDR3 is 15 amino acids long. In DNA, the CDR3 is TGTGCCAGCAGCGATTCGGGACTAGGCAACAATGAGCAGTTCTTC. It codes for CASSDSGLGNNEQFF. Supplemented by reference TRBV9 and TRBJ2-1, the full variable domain reads DSGVTQTPKHLITATGQRVTLRCSPRSGDLSVYWYQQSLDQGLQFLIQYYNGEERAKGNILERFSAQQFPDLHSELNLSSLELGDSALYFCASSDSGLGNNEQFFGPGTRLTVL.

The chain has TRBV4-3 and TRBJ1-6, with no clear D. The CDR3 is 15 amino acids. The germline V gene encodes CDR1 LGHNA and CDR2 YSLEER. Trimming left V 1 base short and J 7 bases short, with 11 bases between. The CDR3 bases are TGCGCCAGCAGCCAAGCCAGCCCTAACAATTCACCCCTCCACTTT. It translates to CASSQASPNNSPLHF.

The J gene is TRBJ1-6, the V gene TRBV28; 7 nucleotides line up with TRBD1. The CDR3 has 14 residues. Per germline, CDR1 MDHEN and CDR2 SYDVKM. With V trimmed by 5 bases and J by 7 bases, 5 bases remained unmatched. This CDR3 is CASSSGQANSPLHF. The CDR3 nucleotides are TGTGCCAGCAGTAGCGGACAGGCGAATTCACCCCTCCACTTT.

J is TRBJ1-2 and V is TRBV13, with D maybe TRBD1 (5 bases). The CDR3 sequence is 14 residues long. From germline, CDR1 is PRHDT and CDR2 FYEKMQ (reference sequence). Trimming took 0 bases from V and 8 from J, leaving 13 bases between them. DNA of the CDR3: TGTGCCAGCAGCTTAGGCAGAGGGGTTATCGGCTACACCTTC. It codes for CASSLGRGVIGYTF.

The chain links TRBV29-1 to TRBJ2-7, with 11 nucleotides matching TRBD1. V was pared by 6 bases and J by 2 bases, with 3 bases of the junction left unmatched. This CDR3 region has 13 residues. Per germline, CDR1 SQVTM and CDR2 ANQGSEA. The CDR3 reads CSVRTGGAYEQYF. In nucleotides, the CDR3 is TGCAGCGTCCGGACAGGGGGCGCCTACGAGCAGTACTTC.

This sequence joins TRBV27 and TRBJ2-4, with 13 bases aligning to TRBD2. Germline CDR1 MNHEY, CDR2 SMNVEV (reference sequence). The CDR3 has 21 residues. V lost 3 bases and J lost 2; bases outside the gene matches: 16. The CDR3 bases are TGTGCCAGCAGTTTGTCCGGCCCACTAGCGGGGGGGCCTATGACCAAAAACATTCAGTACTTC. Its translation: CASSLSGPLAGGPMTKNIQYF.